This record concerns one TCR beta chain sequence. Germline values: CDR1 SQVTM, CDR2 ANQGSEA. CDR3 size: 12 residues. V was shortened by 7 bases and J by 5 bases, with 14 bases between the two germline ends. Generated by immunoSEQ multiplex PCR, the TCRdb table keeps only in-frame clones and is missing some. The sample carries 30,000 to 35,000 clones, roughly nine tenths recorded once. These data originate in a study of T cell changes during pregnancy in multiple sclerosis. Sequences were derived from CD4+ T cells from peripheral blood mononuclear cells, sampled in the second trimester of pregnancy. The chain uses TRBV29-1 and TRBJ1-1; a weak D match, TRBD1 (6 bases). This TCR was sampled from a female donor in good health, enrolled as a control in a pregnancy study. The CDR3 reads CSGQGIRTEAFF. As DNA, the CDR3 is TGCAGCGGCCAGGGGATTCGGACTGAAGCTTTCTTT.